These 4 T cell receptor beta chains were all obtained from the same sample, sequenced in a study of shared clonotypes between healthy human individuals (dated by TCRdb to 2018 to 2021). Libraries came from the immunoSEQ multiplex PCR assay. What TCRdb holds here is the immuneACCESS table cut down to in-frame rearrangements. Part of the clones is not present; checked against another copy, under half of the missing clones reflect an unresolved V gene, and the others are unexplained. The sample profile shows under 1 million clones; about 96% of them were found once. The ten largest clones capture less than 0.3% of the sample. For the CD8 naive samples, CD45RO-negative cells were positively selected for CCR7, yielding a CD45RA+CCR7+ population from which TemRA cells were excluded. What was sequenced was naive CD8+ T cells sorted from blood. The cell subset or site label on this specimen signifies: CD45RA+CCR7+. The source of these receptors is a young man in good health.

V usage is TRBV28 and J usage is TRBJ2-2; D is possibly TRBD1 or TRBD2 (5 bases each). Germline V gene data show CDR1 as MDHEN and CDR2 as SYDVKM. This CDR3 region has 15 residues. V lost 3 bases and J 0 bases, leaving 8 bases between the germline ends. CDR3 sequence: CASSFGTTNTGELFF. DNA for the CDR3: TGTGCCAGCAGTTTCGGGACGACGAACACCGGGGAGCTGTTTTTT.

CDR3 residues: CASSPIAGEVDEQFF. CDR3 coding DNA: TGTGCCAGCAGCCCTATAGCGGGAGAGGTCGATGAGCAGTTCTTC. This chain joins TRBV7-8 and TRBJ2-1; 9 bases are a match to TRBD2. The J segment lost 8 bases and the V segment lost 5 bases, leaving 10 bases of the junction unmatched. The CDR3 is 15 amino acids. Germline CDR1 reads SGHVS; CDR2 reads FQNEAQ.

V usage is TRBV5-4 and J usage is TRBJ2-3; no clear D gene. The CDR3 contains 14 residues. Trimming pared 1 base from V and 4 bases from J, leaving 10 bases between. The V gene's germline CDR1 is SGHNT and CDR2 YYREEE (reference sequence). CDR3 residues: CASSLRQLSDTQYF. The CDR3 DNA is TGTGCCAGCAGCTTGAGGCAATTGTCAGATACGCAGTATTTT.

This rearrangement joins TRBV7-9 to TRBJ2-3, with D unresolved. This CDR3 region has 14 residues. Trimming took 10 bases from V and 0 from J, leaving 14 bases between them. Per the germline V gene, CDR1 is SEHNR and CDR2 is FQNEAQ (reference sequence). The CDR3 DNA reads TGTGCCATCCCAGTTGTGGATAGCACAGATACGCAGTATTTT. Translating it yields CAIPVVDSTDTQYF.